This TCR beta chain was sequenced during a study of blood T cell repertoires in COVID-19. At the level of the study: Sites across the United States, Italy and Spain contributed samples from acute and convalescent COVID-19. From T cells, B-cell-depleted T cells, or PBMCs came the material, which was cDNA or gDNA.

Germline V gene sequence: CDR1 LNHNV, CDR2 YYDKDF (reference sequence). The CDR3 runs 16 residues. Trimming removed 1 base at V and 7 bases at J, with 17 bases between. In the source study's methods: The authors estimated nucleated cell counts from reference gene primer amplification. Here immunoSEQ multiplex PCR was the method, and the copy in TCRdb shows in-frame clones only, minus some. V and J calls and clone size follow that table, whereas D and trimming were derived from the DNA. The sample has about 68,000 clones; under 85% are singletons. The chain employs TRBV15 and TRBJ1-3; D unresolved. Sequencing was performed on peripheral blood. This sequence was found in a woman aged 45-60 years with acute or convalescent COVID-19. In nucleotides, the CDR3 is TGTGCCACCAGCAGAGCGAGCCGGGGTATTAGTAACACCATATATTTT. Residues: CATSRASRGISNTIYF.